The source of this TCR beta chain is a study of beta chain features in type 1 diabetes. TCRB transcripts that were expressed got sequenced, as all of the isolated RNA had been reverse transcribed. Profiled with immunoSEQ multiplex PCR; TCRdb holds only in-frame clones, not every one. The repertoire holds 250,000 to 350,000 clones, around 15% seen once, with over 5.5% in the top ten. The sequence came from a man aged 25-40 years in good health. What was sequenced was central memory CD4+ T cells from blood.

CDR3 sequence reads: CASSFQGGNEKLFF. The CDR3 DNA is TGTGCCAGCAGCTTCCAGGGTGGAAACGAAAAACTGTTTTTT. V gene TRBV7-2 combines with J gene TRBJ1-4; TRBD1 might be the D (5 bases). Germline V gives CDR1 SGHTA, CDR2 FQGNSA. The V end lost 3 bases, the J end lost 8 bases, and 13 bases lay between the germline ends. The CDR3 totals 14 residues.